This TCR beta chain was obtained from a study of regulatory T cells in long-lasting Graves disease. Whole-study context: Persistent cases took antithyroid drugs over 5 years and stayed TSH receptor antibody positive. Study-level points and caveats: Relative to new patients (roughly 950), persistent patients exhibited greater sharing of public clonotypes (about 2,700).

A note on this clonotype: What it binds is unknown.

J lost 6 bases, V lost 5 bases, and 6 bases had no gene match. Germline V gives CDR1 PRHDT, CDR2 FYEKMQ (reference sequence). The CDR3 length is 14 residues. Combining iRepertoire HTBI primers with Arm-PCR of CDR3 regions, the authors built TCR beta libraries. From the multiplex PCR reads, TCRdb called clonotypes with MiXCR, one entry per CDR3 protein. The table includes 350,000 to 450,000 distinct CDR3 sequences, roughly 24% detected once. Time point reported: persistent/refractory GD, antithyroid drugs over 5 years with positive TRAb. Extracted PBMC RNA gave rise to the TCR library. The TCR comes from a woman aged 40 to 50 with Graves disease. Sequencing used peripheral blood mononuclear cells (PBMCs), obtained when the disease was refractory, from a patient treated with antithyroid drugs. V and J are TRBV13 and TRBJ2-1, with TRBD1 matching 8 bases. For the CDR3, the DNA is TGTGCCAGCAGCACACAGGGGGGAGGCAATGAGCAGTTCTTC. It yields the protein CASSTQGGGNEQFF.